This T cell receptor (beta chain) was documented in a study of shared clonotypes between healthy human individuals. Germline V gene sequence: CDR1 MDHEN, CDR2 SYDVKM. Trimming removed 3 bases at V and 3 bases at J, with 9 bases between. The CDR3 length is 13 residues. This clone has a handful of counts. The assay used deep level. Assay: immunoSEQ multiplex PCR; the TCRdb copy retains only in-frame clones and omits some. This sample yields some 530,000 clones, of which more than 75% are seen a single time; about 12% belongs to the top ten. The TCR sequence derives from a woman aged 40 to 50 in good health. Some clones in this sample may be carry-over from other donors' samples. Sequences were obtained from PBMCs. This chain joins TRBV28 and TRBJ2-7; no reliable D call. CDR3 region: CASSFSEHYEQYF. CDR3 DNA: TGTGCCAGCAGTTTTTCGGAACACTACGAGCAGTACTTC.